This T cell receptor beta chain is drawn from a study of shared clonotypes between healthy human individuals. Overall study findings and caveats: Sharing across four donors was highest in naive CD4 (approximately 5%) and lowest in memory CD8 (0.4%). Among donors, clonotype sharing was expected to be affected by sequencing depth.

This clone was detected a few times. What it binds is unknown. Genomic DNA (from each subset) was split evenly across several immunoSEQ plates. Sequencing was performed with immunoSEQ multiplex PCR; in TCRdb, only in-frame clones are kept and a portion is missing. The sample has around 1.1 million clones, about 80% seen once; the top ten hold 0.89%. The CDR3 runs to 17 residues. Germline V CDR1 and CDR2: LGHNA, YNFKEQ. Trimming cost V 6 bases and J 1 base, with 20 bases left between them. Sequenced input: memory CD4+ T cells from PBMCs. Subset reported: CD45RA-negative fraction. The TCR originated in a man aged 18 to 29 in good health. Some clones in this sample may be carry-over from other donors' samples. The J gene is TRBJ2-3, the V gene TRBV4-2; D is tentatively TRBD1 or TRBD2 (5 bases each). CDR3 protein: CASSPRANGARTDTQYF. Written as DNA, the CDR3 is TGTGCCAGCAGTCCAAGGGCAAACGGGGCTCGCACAGATACGCAGTATTTT.